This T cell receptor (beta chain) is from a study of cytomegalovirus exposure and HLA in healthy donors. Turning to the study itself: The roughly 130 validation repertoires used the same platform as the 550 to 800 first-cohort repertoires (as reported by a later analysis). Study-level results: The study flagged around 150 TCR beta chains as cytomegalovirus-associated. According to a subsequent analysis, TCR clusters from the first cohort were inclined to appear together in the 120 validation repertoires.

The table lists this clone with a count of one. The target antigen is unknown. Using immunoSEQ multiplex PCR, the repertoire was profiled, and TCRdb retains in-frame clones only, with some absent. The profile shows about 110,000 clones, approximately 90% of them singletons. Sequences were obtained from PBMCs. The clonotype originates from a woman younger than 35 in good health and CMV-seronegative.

As DNA, the CDR3 is TGTGCCAGCAGCGCTAACAGGGGCTCGCATCCAGATACGCAGTATTTT. Amino acid sequence: CASSANRGSHPDTQYF. The chain is built from TRBV9 and TRBJ2-3; 7 nucleotides agree with TRBD1. Per the germline V gene, CDR1 is SGDLS and CDR2 is YYNGEE. The V segment lost 3 bases and the J segment 4 bases; nucleotides outside the gene matches: 11. The CDR3 is 16 residues long.